This TCR beta chain was identified during a study of blood T cell repertoires in COVID-19. Study as a whole: Samples came from the United States, Italy and Spain, spanning acute and convalescent COVID-19. In each case, the material was cDNA or gDNA derived from T cells, B-cell-depleted T cells, or PBMCs.

Germline CDR1 is KGHDR and CDR2 is SFDVKD. V lost 9 bases to trimming and J lost 10 bases; unmatched junction nucleotides: 10. This CDR3 contains 13 residues. Enrollees, roughly 18 to 89 years old, lived in around 23 US areas. Symptom resolution, clearance, or two negative PCRs marked the recovered donors of Cohort 3. The data were produced by immunoSEQ multiplex PCR, yet TCRdb's version contains in-frame clones alone and is incomplete. Here the sample spans a few hundred thousand clones, roughly 88% being singletons. This clone has only one observation. The TCR originated in a middle-aged woman who had recovered from COVID-19. Sequencing input: PBMCs or T cells enriched from blood (not recorded which). This chain uses TRBV24-1 with TRBJ2-1; 8 bases are a match to TRBD1. The CDR3 sequence: CATQRDRLGEQFF. DNA for the CDR3: TGTGCCACCCAACGGGACAGGCTAGGGGAGCAGTTCTTC.